This entry is about one T cell receptor (beta chain). Its cognate antigen is unknown. The V and J ends lost 3 bases and 3 bases respectively, with 19 bases between them. This CDR3 region has 16 residues. Germline V lookup: CDR1 SGHRS, CDR2 YFSETQ. These data originate in a study of post-analysis software for immune sequencing data. Study-wide points: Controls had lower frequencies than patients of 4 or 5 TRBV segments, which included TRBV5-6, TRBV5-1 and TRBV20-1.

The TCR beta cDNA libraries carried unique molecular identifiers. T cells numbering roughly 1 to 10 million yielded 450,000 to 600,000 cDNA molecules. One entry per CDR3 protein results from TCRdb running MiXCR on the PCR reads. The table lists roughly 800,000 distinct CDR3 sequences, just over 45% of them singletons. The chain links TRBV5-1 to TRBJ2-7; a possible D gene is TRBD2 (5 bases). This TCR was recovered from a girl aged 5 to 17 with multiple sclerosis. Specimen: blood. CDR3 loop: CASSSRPPEVGYEQYF. As DNA, the CDR3 is TGCGCCAGCAGCTCCCGCCCCCCGGAGGTTGGCTACGAGCAGTACTTC. The full variable domain, its missing parts supplied by reference TRBV5-1 and TRBJ2-7, is KAGVTQTPRYLIKTRGQQVTLSCSPISGHRSVSWYQQTPGQGLQFLFEYFSETQRNKGNFPGRFSGRQFSNSRSEMNVSTLELGDSALYLCASSSRPPEVGYEQYFGPGTRLTVT.